This TCR beta chain appears in the sequencing data of a study of control samples from healthy donors and cancer patients. Repertoires were generated with immunoSEQ multiplex PCR, while TCRdb's copy carries only in-frame clones and drops some. The data show under 200,000 clones, approximately 94% seen once. V lost 1 base, J lost 7 bases, and 13 bases lay in between. The CDR3 loop spans 14 amino acids. From germline, CDR1 is LGHNA and CDR2 YSLEER. J is TRBJ1-2 and V is TRBV4-3; no clear D. The sample consisted of blood. The source is a woman in her forties in good health. The CDR3 DNA is TGCGCCAGCAGCCAAGCTGCAGACGTGGGTGGCTACACCTTC. Protein product: CASSQAADVGGYTF.